This TCR beta chain was captured by sequencing in a study of Ad26.COV2.S vaccination and SARS-CoV-2 variants. Sample treatment: approximately 18 received Ad26.COV2.S at low or high dose, single or two shots; a few received placebo; per-sample allocation not given. Specimen acquisition occurred on day 63 following the initial vaccine or placebo injection. Donor was an adult aged 18-55 years in Boston. Participants' vaccine, an Ad26 vector, delivered Wuhan-strain SARS-CoV-2 spike. Clones were read by immunoSEQ multiplex PCR, and TCRdb kept only the in-frame ones, dropping some. This sample has around 350,000 clones, with approximately 84% found just once. CDR3 length: 13 residues. Trimming took 6 bases from V and 7 from J, leaving 15 bases between them.

The specimen comprised peripheral blood, sampled in a trial of Ad26.COV2.S vaccine versus placebo. The sequence derives from a person between 18 and 59 years old who received the Ad26.COV2.S COVID-19 vaccine or a placebo. This chain uses TRBV12-3 or TRBV12-4 with TRBJ1-1; the D is unclear. CDR3 nucleotide sequence: TGTGCCAGCAGACTTAGCGGAGGGTTTGAAGCTTTCTTT. Translated, it gives CASRLSGGFEAFF.